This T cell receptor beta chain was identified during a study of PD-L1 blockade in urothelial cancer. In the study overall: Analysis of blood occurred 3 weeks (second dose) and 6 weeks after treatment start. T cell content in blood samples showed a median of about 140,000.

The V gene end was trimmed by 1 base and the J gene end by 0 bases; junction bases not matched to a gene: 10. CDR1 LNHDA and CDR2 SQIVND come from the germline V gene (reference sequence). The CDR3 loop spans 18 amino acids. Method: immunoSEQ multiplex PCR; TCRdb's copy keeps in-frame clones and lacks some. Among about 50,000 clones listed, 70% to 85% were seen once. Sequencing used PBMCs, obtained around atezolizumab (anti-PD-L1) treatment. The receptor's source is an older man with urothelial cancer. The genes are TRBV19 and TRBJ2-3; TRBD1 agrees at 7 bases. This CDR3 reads CASSIGGPWTGSTDTQYF. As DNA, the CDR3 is TGTGCCAGTAGTATAGGGGGCCCTTGGACAGGTAGCACAGATACGCAGTATTTT.